Reported below is one T cell receptor (beta chain). The limits of the CDR3 on the DNA are not certain, so only TCRdb's listed CDR3 is given. Those patients picked for sequencing had displayed CD8+CD57+ cell expansion on flow cytometry. Severe acquired aplastic anemia affected all patients. The CDR3 is 14 amino acids long, termini counted. Germline CDR1 is SEHNR and CDR2 is FQNEAQ (reference sequence). These data belong to a study of CD8+CD57+ T cells in acquired aplastic anemia. Genomic DNA templated the TCR beta VDJ and CDR3 profiling. TCRdb re-called the reads through MiXCR, storing one row per CDR3 protein. Of approximately 250,000 distinct CDR3 sequences in the sample, 82% were seen once.

V gene TRBV7-9 combines with J gene TRBJ2-3; the table's D call of TRBD1 was not tested on the DNA. The clonotype was recovered from a human donor with aplastic anemia. The sample consisted of sorted CD4+, CD8+, or CD8+CD57+ T cells (not recorded which) from PBMCs. The CDR3 here is CASSLAQGSYTFGF.